This T cell receptor (beta chain) was found in a study of blood T cells in healthy people across ages. The sample holds a few counts of this clonotype. As yet, its antigen is unknown. V lost 4 bases and J 2 bases, leaving 10 bases between the germline ends. The CDR3 spans 14 residues. The germline V gene has CDR1 MNHEY and CDR2 SMNVEV (reference sequence). With a J-beta primer mix and a sample-barcoded 5' primer, a second PCR ran about 7 to 12 cycles. MiXCR, applied by TCRdb to the 5' RACE reads, yields one record per CDR3 protein. The sample gives over 750,000 distinct CDR3 sequences, roughly 25% of which show up once; 9.4% is in the top ten. Study-wide results and limits: Older age went with lower TCR beta diversity per million T cells, in a roughly linear way. Long-lived donors carried more naive CD4+ cells and greater diversity than aged donors.

The sample was also reused in another study, on T cells of mothers and their children. That publication notes: Study donors consisted of a few healthy Caucasian mothers and their six children.

The receptor's source is a boy aged 5-17 years in good health. The sample consisted of blood. The rearrangement uses TRBV27 and TRBJ2-3, with TRBD2 as a possible D gene (5 bases). CDR3 amino acids: CASSSGLITDTQYF. In DNA, the CDR3 is TGTGCCAGCAGTTCAGGACTGATCACAGATACGCAGTATTTT.